This T cell receptor beta chain was captured in a study of cytomegalovirus exposure and HLA in healthy donors. While unrecorded immune exposures were likely, the donors were nominally healthy when sampled. Trimming took 2 bases from V and 5 from J; bases not matched to a gene: 4. The V gene's germline CDR1 is SNHLY and CDR2 FYNNEI. This CDR3 has 16 residues. With regard to this clone: As yet, its antigen is unknown.

General study findings and limits: Accounts indicate the classifier identified cytomegalovirus status with strong specificity and sensitivity. More clonal expansion characterized HLA-associated TCR beta chains than equally common others in a later analysis.

The primer mix had 60 Vbeta and 13 Jbeta primers. The method was immunoSEQ multiplex PCR; TCRdb's version includes in-frame clones alone and lacks a portion of them. The listing contains 180,000 or so clones. Sample: PBMCs. The gene calls are TRBV2 and TRBJ2-3; the match to TRBD2 covers 13 bases. The receptor's source is a woman aged 18-29 years in good health and CMV-seropositive. DNA for the CDR3: TGTGCCAGCAGTGAATCGACTAGCGGGAGGAAAGATACGCAGTATTTT. Translated: CASSESTSGRKDTQYF.